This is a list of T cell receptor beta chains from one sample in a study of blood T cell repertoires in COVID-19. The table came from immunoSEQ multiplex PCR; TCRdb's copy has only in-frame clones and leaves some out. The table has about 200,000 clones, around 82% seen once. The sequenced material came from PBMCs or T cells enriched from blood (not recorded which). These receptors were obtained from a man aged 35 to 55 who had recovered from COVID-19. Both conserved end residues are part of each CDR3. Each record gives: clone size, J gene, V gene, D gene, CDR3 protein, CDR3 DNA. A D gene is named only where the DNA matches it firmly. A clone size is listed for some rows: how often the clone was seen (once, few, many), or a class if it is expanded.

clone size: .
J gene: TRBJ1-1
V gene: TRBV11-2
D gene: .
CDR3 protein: CASSLAGLGEAFF
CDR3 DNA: TGTGCCAGCAGCTTAGCCGGGTTAGGTGAAGCTTTCTTT

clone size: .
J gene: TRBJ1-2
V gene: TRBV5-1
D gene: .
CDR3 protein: CASSLAGDYGYTF
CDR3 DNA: TGCGCCAGCAGCTTGGCAGGGGACTATGGCTACACCTTC

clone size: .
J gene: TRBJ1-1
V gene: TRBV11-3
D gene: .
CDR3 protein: CASSFGGTEAFF
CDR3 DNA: TGTGCCAGCAGCTTCGGGGGCACTGAAGCTTTCTTT

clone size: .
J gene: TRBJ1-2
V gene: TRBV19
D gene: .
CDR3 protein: CASIGLTPGNYGYTF
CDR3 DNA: TGTGCCAGTATAGGTCTAACCCCGGGGAACTATGGCTACACCTTC

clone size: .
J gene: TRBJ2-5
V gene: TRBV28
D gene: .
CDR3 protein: CASSFEETQYF
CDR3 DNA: TGTGCCAGCAGTTTCGAGGAGACCCAGTACTTC

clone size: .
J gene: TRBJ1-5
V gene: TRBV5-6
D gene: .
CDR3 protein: CASSLGTVNQPQHF
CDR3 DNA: TGTGCCAGCAGCTTGGGGACAGTCAATCAGCCCCAGCATTTT

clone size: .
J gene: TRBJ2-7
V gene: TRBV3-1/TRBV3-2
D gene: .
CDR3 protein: CASSQGGGHQVQYF
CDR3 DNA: TGTGCCAGCAGTCAAGGGGGGGGGCACCAGGTGCAGTACTTC

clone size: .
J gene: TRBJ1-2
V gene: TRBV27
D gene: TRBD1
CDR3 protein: CASSLSDRVGGYTF
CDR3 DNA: TGTGCCAGCAGTTTATCCGACAGGGTGGGCGGCTACACCTTC

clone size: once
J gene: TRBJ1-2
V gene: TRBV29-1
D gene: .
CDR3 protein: CSVPRTLRYGYTF
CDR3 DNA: TGCAGCGTCCCCCGGACACTGCGGTATGGCTACACCTTC

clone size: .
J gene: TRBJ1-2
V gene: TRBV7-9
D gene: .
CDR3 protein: CASSLGAYGYTF
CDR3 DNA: TGTGCCAGCAGCTTAGGAGCTTATGGCTACACCTTC

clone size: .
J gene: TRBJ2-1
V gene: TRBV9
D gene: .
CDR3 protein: CASSVGQSTEQFF
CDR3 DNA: TGTGCCAGCAGCGTGGGCCAGAGCACTGAGCAGTTCTTC

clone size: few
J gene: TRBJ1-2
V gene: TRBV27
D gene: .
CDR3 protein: CASSFQGSANYGYTF
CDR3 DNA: TGTGCCAGCAGTTTCCAGGGGTCCGCTAACTATGGCTACACCTTC

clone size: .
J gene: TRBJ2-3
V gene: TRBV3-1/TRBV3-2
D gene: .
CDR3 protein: CASSSQDWLDTQYF
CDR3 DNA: TGTGCCAGCAGCTCCCAGGACTGGCTAGATACGCAGTATTTT

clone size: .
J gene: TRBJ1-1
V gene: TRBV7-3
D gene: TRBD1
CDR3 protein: CASSLAGQGFGTEAFF
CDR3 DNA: TGTGCCAGCAGCTTAGCCGGACAGGGTTTTGGCACTGAAGCTTTCTTT

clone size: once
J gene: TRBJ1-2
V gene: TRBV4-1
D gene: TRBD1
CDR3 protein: CASSQERGQGALGYTF
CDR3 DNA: TGCGCCAGCAGCCAAGAACGGGGACAGGGGGCCCTAGGCTACACCTTC

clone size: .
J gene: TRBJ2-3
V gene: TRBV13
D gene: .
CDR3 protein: CASSFGRGTDTQYF
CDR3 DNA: TGTGCCAGCAGCTTCGGCAGGGGCACAGATACGCAGTATTTT

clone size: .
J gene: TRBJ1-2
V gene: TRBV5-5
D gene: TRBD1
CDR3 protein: CASSLDRGPWYGYTF
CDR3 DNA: TGTGCCAGCAGCTTGGATAGGGGGCCTTGGTATGGCTACACCTTC

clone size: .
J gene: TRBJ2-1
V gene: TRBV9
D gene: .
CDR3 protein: CASSVRQFNNEQFF
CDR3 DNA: TGTGCCAGCAGCGTACGACAGTTTAACAATGAGCAGTTCTTC

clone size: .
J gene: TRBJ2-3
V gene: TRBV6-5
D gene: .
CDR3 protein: CASSYEGTLSTDTQYF
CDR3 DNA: TGTGCCAGCAGTTACGAGGGGACTCTTTCCACAGATACGCAGTATTTT

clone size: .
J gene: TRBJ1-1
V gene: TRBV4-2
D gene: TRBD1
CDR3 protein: CASSGQGGSRPGF
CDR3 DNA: TGTGCCAGCAGCGGACAGGGAGGCTCGAGGCCCGGCTTT

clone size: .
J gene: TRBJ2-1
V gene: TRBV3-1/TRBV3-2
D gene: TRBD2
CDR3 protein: CASSQEETSGIYEQFF
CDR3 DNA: TGTGCCAGCAGCCAAGAGGAGACTAGCGGTATCTATGAGCAGTTCTTC

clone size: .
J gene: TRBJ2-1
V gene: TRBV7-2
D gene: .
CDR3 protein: CASSGRTASEQFF
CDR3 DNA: TGTGCCAGCAGCGGGCGGACAGCGAGTGAGCAGTTCTTC

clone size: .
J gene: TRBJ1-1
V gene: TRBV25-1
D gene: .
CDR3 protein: CASSEGGRTEAFF
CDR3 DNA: TGTGCCAGCAGTGAGGGGGGGCGAACTGAAGCTTTCTTT

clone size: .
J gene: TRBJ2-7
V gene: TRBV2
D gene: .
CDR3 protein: CASSEGGSYEQYF
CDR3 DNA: TGTGCCAGCAGTGAGGGGGGATCCTACGAGCAGTACTTC

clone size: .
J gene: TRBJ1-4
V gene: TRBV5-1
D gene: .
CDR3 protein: CASSLAEVAEKKLFF
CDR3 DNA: TGCGCCAGCAGCTTGGCCGAGGTCGCCGAAAAAAAACTGTTTTTT

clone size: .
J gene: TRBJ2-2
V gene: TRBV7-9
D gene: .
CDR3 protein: CASSLVSGPGELFF
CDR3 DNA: TGTGCCAGCAGCTTAGTTTCGGGTCCCGGGGAGCTGTTTTTT

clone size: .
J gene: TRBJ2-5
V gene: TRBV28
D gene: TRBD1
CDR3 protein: CASNSGTGVETQYF
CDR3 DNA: TGTGCCAGCAACTCCGGGACAGGGGTGGAGACCCAGTACTTC

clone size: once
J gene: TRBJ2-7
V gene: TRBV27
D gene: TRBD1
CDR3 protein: CASSLLGTGGYEQYF
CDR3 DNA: TGTGCCAGCAGTTTATTGGGGACAGGGGGCTACGAGCAGTACTTC

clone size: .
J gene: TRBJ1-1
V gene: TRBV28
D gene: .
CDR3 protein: CASSSMSGATEAFF
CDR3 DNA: TGTGCCAGCAGCTCTATGTCAGGGGCTACTGAAGCTTTCTTT

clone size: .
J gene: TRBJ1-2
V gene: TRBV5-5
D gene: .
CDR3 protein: CASRSDRNLYGYTF
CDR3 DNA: TGTGCCAGCAGATCCGACAGGAACCTCTATGGCTACACCTTC

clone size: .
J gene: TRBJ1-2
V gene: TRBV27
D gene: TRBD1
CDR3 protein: CASSFFGQGGYGYTF
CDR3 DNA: TGTGCCAGCAGTTTCTTCGGACAGGGCGGCTATGGCTACACCTTC

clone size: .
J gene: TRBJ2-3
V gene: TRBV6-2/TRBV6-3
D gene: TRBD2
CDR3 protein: CASSWDYTDTQYF
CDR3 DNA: TGTGCCAGCAGCTGGGACTACACAGATACGCAGTATTTT

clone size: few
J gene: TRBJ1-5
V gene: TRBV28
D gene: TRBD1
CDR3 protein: CASRRQGANQPQHF
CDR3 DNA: TGTGCCAGCAGGCGACAGGGGGCTAATCAGCCCCAGCATTTT

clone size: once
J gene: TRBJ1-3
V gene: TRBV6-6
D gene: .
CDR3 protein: CASRNTGSSGNTIYF
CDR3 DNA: TGTGCCAGCAGGAATACCGGGAGCTCTGGAAACACCATATATTTT

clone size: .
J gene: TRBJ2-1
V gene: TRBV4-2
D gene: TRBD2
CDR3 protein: CASSQHPSGRAVNEQFF
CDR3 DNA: TGTGCCAGCAGCCAACACCCTAGCGGGAGGGCTGTCAATGAGCAGTTCTTC

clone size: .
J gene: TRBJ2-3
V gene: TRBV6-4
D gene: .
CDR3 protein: CASSDAGGSTDTQYF
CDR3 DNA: TGTGCCAGCAGTGACGCCGGGGGATCGACAGATACGCAGTATTTT

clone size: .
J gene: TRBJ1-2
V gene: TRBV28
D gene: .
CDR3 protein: CATHTTTGYTF
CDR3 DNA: TGTGCCACCCATACGACAACTGGCTACACCTTC

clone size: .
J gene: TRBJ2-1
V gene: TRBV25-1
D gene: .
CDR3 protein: CASSKGGFSYNEQFF
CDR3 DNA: TGTGCCAGCAGCAAGGGCGGGTTTTCCTACAATGAGCAGTTCTTC

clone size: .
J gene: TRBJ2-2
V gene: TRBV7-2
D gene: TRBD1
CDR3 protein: CASNRQGNTGELFF
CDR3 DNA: TGTGCCAGCAACCGACAGGGGAACACCGGGGAGCTGTTTTTT

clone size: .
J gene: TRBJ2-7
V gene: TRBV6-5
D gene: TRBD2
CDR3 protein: CASRNSGNPLEQYF
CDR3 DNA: TGTGCCAGCAGGAACAGCGGGAACCCCCTCGAGCAGTACTTC